These T cell receptor beta chains were read from a single sample in a study of T cells in Graves' hyperthyroidism and ophthalmopathy. TCRdb called the multiplex PCR reads again in MiXCR, with one record for every CDR3 protein. This sample has under 300,000 distinct CDR3 sequences; about 14% occur once, and the top ten carry less than 15%. Sample: blood. Every receptor here comes from a woman between 40 and 50 years old with Graves' hyperthyroidism that later progressed to Graves' ophthalmopathy. The CDR3 runs from the conserved cysteine through the conserved F or W. A D gene is named only where the DNA matches it firmly. Where a row states a size, it is once, few, many or the class of an expanded clone; other rows omit it.

size: many
D: NA
J: TRBJ1-1
V: TRBV7-9
CDR3: CASSLQDGTNTEAFF
DNA: TGTGCCAGCAGCTTACAGGACGGGACGAACACTGAAGCTTTCTTT

size: many
D: TRBD1
J: TRBJ2-7
V: TRBV12-3/TRBV12-4
CDR3: CASSLGGQAYEQYF
DNA: TGTGCCAGCAGTTTAGGGGGACAGGCCTACGAGCAGTACTTC

size: few
D: NA
J: TRBJ2-1
V: TRBV3-1
CDR3: CASSQFSGTEYNEQFF
DNA: TGTGCCAGCAGCCAATTTTCCGGGACGGAGTACAATGAGCAGTTCTTC

size: many
D: TRBD2
J: TRBJ2-2
V: TRBV24-1
CDR3: CATSTASGNTGELFF
DNA: TGTGCCACCAGTACGGCTAGCGGTAACACCGGGGAGCTGTTTTTT

size: many
D: TRBD2
J: TRBJ2-1
V: TRBV29-1
CDR3: CSVTGSSGAYNEQFF
DNA: TGCAGCGTTACCGGGAGTAGCGGGGCATACAATGAGCAGTTCTTC

size: many
D: TRBD2
J: TRBJ2-7
V: TRBV6-1
CDR3: CASSAGTSDEQYF
DNA: TGTGCCAGCAGTGCCGGGACTAGCGACGAGCAGTACTTC

size: many
D: NA
J: TRBJ2-7
V: TRBV6-6
CDR3: CASSYSSDNYEQYF
DNA: TGTGCCAGCAGTTACTCCTCGGACAATTACGAGCAGTACTTC

size: many
D: NA
J: TRBJ2-7
V: TRBV7-9
CDR3: CASGTGEQYF
DNA: TGTGCCAGCGGGACGGGGGAGCAGTACTTC

size: many
D: TRBD1
J: TRBJ2-7
V: TRBV27
CDR3: CASSPYSGTGFHEQYF
DNA: TGTGCCAGCAGTCCCTACTCCGGGACAGGGTTTCACGAGCAGTACTTC

size: NA
D: NA
J: TRBJ1-1
V: TRBV6-2/TRBV6-3
CDR3: CASSYVGSMNTEAFF
DNA: TGTGCCAGCAGTTACGTGGGCAGTATGAACACTGAAGCTTTCTTT

size: many
D: NA
J: TRBJ1-1
V: TRBV28
CDR3: CASSLMRTANTEAFF
DNA: TGTGCCAGCAGCCTCATGAGGACAGCGAACACTGAAGCTTTCTTT

size: many
D: TRBD1
J: TRBJ1-3
V: TRBV5-8
CDR3: CASSLGQGAGNTIYF
DNA: TGTGCCAGCAGCTTGGGGCAGGGGGCTGGAAACACCATATATTTT

size: many
D: TRBD2
J: TRBJ2-3
V: TRBV28
CDR3: CASSLTASWRERNTDTQYF
DNA: TGTGCCAGCAGTTTAACCGCTAGTTGGCGGGAGAGGAACACAGATACGCAGTATTTT

size: many
D: TRBD1
J: TRBJ1-5
V: TRBV18
CDR3: CASSPGTGGTSNQPQHF
DNA: TGTGCCAGCTCACCAGGGACAGGGGGCACTAGCAATCAGCCCCAGCATTTT

size: many
D: NA
J: TRBJ2-3
V: TRBV20-1
CDR3: CSTSWLTDTQYF
DNA: TGCAGTACCTCATGGCTCACAGATACGCAGTATTTT